Shown below are 24 T cell receptor beta chains from a single sample sequenced in a study of T-cell reconstitution after alpha-beta-depleted transplantation in children. As it was prepared, the TCRbeta library received unique molecular identifiers. Each CDR3 protein gets one entry after TCRdb re-called the PCR reads with MiXCR. The sample lists a few hundred thousand distinct CDR3 sequences, about a fifth occurring once. The source material was PBMCs from the stem cell graft donor, sampled from the stem cell graft. The source is a human donor who donated a stem cell graft to a child with acute myeloid leukemia.

This sequence joins TRBV20-1 and TRBJ2-6; tentative D call: TRBD1 (5 bases). The V end lost 7 bases, the J end lost 0 bases, and 13 bases lay between the germline ends. The length of the CDR3 is 15 residues. CDR1 and CDR2 from the germline V gene are DFQATT and SNEGSKA (reference sequence). CDR3 nucleotide sequence: TGCAGTGTTCGGACACCCGACTCTGGGGCCAACGTCCTGACTTTC. It encodes CSVRTPDSGANVLTF.

V gene TRBV4-1 combines with J gene TRBJ2-7; D tentatively reads TRBD1 or TRBD2 (5 bases each). The CDR3 spans 15 residues. The V and J ends lost 1 base and 3 bases respectively, with 13 bases between them. Germline lookup yields CDR1 MGHRA and CDR2 YSYEKL. The CDR3 DNA reads TGCGCCAGCAGCCAAGTCACAGGAGAGGGCTACGAGCAGTACTTC. It specifies CASSQVTGEGYEQYF.

V and J are TRBV29-1 and TRBJ2-6; D ambiguous. The CDR3 is 14 residues long. Germline V lookup: CDR1 SQVTM, CDR2 ANQGSEA. Trimming removed 3 bases from V and 0 bases from J, with 6 bases in between. In DNA, the CDR3 is TGCAGCGTTGAGTTATTCTCTGGGGCCAACGTCCTGACTTTC. Its translation is CSVELFSGANVLTF.

V and J are TRBV12-3 or TRBV12-4 and TRBJ1-1, with 9 bases fitting TRBD1. The CDR3 is 15 residues long. After removal of 1 base from V and 5 bases from J, the junction contained 5 bases not matched to a gene. The CDR3 region has the DNA TGTGCCAGCAGTTTAGACAGGGGGCTAGAGACTGAAGCTTTCTTT. Its translation is CASSLDRGLETEAFF.

This clonotype has ten or more counts. The V call is TRBV9, the J call TRBJ1-5; 8 bases are shared with TRBD1. Germline V gene sequence: CDR1 SGDLS, CDR2 YYNGEE. The CDR3 has 15 amino acids. Trimming removed 2 bases from V and 6 bases from J; junction bases left unmatched: 7. This chain's CDR3 is CASSVGQGGTQPQHF. The CDR3, as DNA: TGTGCCAGCAGCGTCGGACAGGGAGGGACTCAGCCCCAGCATTTT.

The J gene is TRBJ1-1, the V gene TRBV6-1; a weak D match, TRBD1 (6 bases). CDR3 length: 14 amino acids. V dropped 3 bases and J dropped 1 base, with 9 bases sitting between them. Germline V gene sequence: CDR1 MNHNS, CDR2 SASEGT. DNA for the CDR3: TGTGCCAGCAGTGAGCTGGGGGCGAACACTGAAGCTTTCTTT. This sequence encodes CASSELGANTEAFF.

This rearrangement joins TRBV20-1 to TRBJ2-3; weak D call: TRBD2 (6 bases). V was clipped by 6 bases and J by 2 bases, with 15 bases between them. CDR3 size: 14 residues. The germline V gene has CDR1 DFQATT and CDR2 SNEGSKA (reference sequence). This CDR3 is CSAPSGLNTDTQYF. CDR3 coding DNA: TGCAGTGCCCCCTCGGGACTCAACACAGATACGCAGTATTTT.

The gene calls are TRBV20-1 and TRBJ2-7; TRBD2 matches at 11 bases. In germline, CDR1 is DFQATT, CDR2 SNEGSKA (reference sequence). CDR3 size: 15 residues. The ends lost 6 bases at V and 4 bases at J; junction bases unmatched: 11. CDR3 region: CSARQIAGGPYEQYF. For the CDR3, the DNA is TGCAGTGCGCGACAAATAGCGGGAGGGCCTTACGAGCAGTACTTC.

This clonotype showed up just a few times. The chain employs TRBV5-1 and TRBJ1-1; TRBD1 is a possible D gene (6 bases). The germline V and J ends were trimmed by 3 bases and 8 bases, with 17 bases remaining between them. Germline V gene lookup returns CDR1 SGHRS and CDR2 YFSETQ. The CDR3 totals 14 residues. CDR3 in amino acids: CASSSLLTGTEAFF. The CDR3 DNA reads TGCGCCAGCAGCTCCCTACTGACAGGCACCGAAGCTTTCTTT.

The rearrangement uses TRBV12-3 or TRBV12-4 and TRBJ1-1; D possibly corresponds to TRBD1 (6 bases). The length of the CDR3 is 13 residues. The V and J ends lost 3 bases and 7 bases respectively, with 12 bases between them. The CDR3 is CASSLGGQREAFF. Written as DNA, the CDR3 is TGTGCCAGCAGTTTGGGGGGGCAGCGTGAAGCTTTCTTT.

This clonotype was detected a few times. V usage is TRBV12-3 or TRBV12-4 and J usage is TRBJ2-1, with 12 bases that match TRBD2. V dropped 6 bases and J dropped 3; count of bases not matched to a gene: 6. The CDR3 length is 16 residues. CDR3 DNA sequence: TGTGCCAGCAGCCTAGCGGGAGGGCTGTACTACAATGAGCAGTTCTTC. It is translated as CASSLAGGLYYNEQFF.

This clonotype was counted many times. The rearrangement links TRBV29-1 to TRBJ2-7; unclear D gene. The CDR3 loop spans 10 amino acids. Trimming removed 4 bases at V and 5 bases at J, with 6 bases between. Germline V lookup: CDR1 SQVTM, CDR2 ANQGSEA. In DNA form, the CDR3 reads TGCAGCGTTGTGATCCACGAGCAGTACTTC. This gives the protein CSVVIHEQYF.

This clonotype has a handful of counts. V usage is TRBV25-1 and J usage is TRBJ2-4, with 7 bases aligning to TRBD2. This CDR3 is built from 16 residues. The germline V gene encodes CDR1 MGHDK and CDR2 SYGVNS. The J segment lost 0 bases and the V segment lost 2 bases, leaving 4 bases of the junction unmatched. CDR3 nucleotides: TGTGCCAGCAGTGAAGGGAGGGGAGAAGCCAAAAACATTCAGTACTTC. Protein sequence: CASSEGRGEAKNIQYF.

The chain joins TRBV29-1 to TRBJ2-1; TRBD2 matches 10 bases. CDR1 is SQVTM and CDR2 is ANQGSEA in the germline V gene. The length of the CDR3 is 14 residues. V was pared by 5 bases and J by 7 bases, with 8 bases of the junction left unmatched. The CDR3 here is CSVHTSGIMNEQFF. CDR3 bases: TGCAGCGTTCACACTAGCGGGATTATGAATGAGCAGTTCTTC.

This sequence joins TRBV23-1 and TRBJ2-7; TRBD1 is a possible D gene (5 bases). TRBV23-1 is given ORF status, its function remaining uncertain. The CDR3 is 13 amino acids. V was shortened by 7 bases and J by 3 bases, with 13 bases between the two germline ends. The CDR3 region has the DNA TGCGCCAGCACGACGGACAAGGACTACGAGCAGTACTTC. This encodes CASTTDKDYEQYF.

This clonotype was picked up many times. The chain employs TRBV12-3 or TRBV12-4 and TRBJ2-1, with D unclear. The CDR3 extends over 12 amino acids. With 5 bases removed from V and 7 bases from J, the gap between germline ends came to 9 bases. This chain's CDR3 is CASSRPRNEQFF. The CDR3, as DNA: TGTGCCAGCAGTAGACCTAGGAATGAGCAGTTCTTC.

This chain links TRBV5-8 with TRBJ2-3; 8 bases map to TRBD2. The CDR3 runs to 16 residues. V was pared by 6 bases and J by 0 bases, with 9 bases of the junction left unmatched. From germline, CDR1 is SGHTS and CDR2 YDEGEE. The CDR3 region is CASTSGPSGSTDTQYF. CDR3 nucleotide sequence: TGTGCCAGCACCTCAGGTCCTAGCGGGAGCACAGATACGCAGTATTTT.

The chain is built from TRBV12-3 or TRBV12-4 and TRBJ2-2, with D perhaps given as TRBD1 or TRBD2 (7 bases each). The CDR3 totals 16 residues. V gave up 7 bases and J gave up 1 base, with 16 bases separating them. As DNA, the CDR3 is TGTGCCAGCACCCCAGGGGGGGGTCGGAACACCGGGGAGCTGTTTTTT. It yields the protein CASTPGGGRNTGELFF.

The chain uses TRBV12-3 or TRBV12-4 and TRBJ2-1; no firm D call. Trimming shortened V by 6 bases and J by 6 bases, and 12 bases separated the two germline ends. There are 13 residues in the CDR3. CDR3 sequence reads: CASRLGPTNEQFF. Written as DNA, the CDR3 is TGTGCCAGCAGACTTGGACCGACCAATGAGCAGTTCTTC.

Many counts were recorded for this clonotype. The genes are TRBV20-1 and TRBJ2-1, with TRBD1 matching 8 bases. Trimming at V came to 4 bases and at J to 8 bases, leaving 4 bases not matched to a gene. CDR1 DFQATT and CDR2 SNEGSKA come from the germline V gene (reference sequence). CDR3 length: 12 residues. This CDR3 is CSATKTGDEQFF. The DNA for the CDR3 is TGCAGTGCTACCAAGACAGGGGATGAGCAGTTCTTC.

In its sample, this clonotype was seen many times. The gene calls are TRBV10-3 and TRBJ2-1; 8 bases match TRBD2. CDR1 is ENHRY, CDR2 SYGVKD, per germline. The trim removed 4 bases at V and 4 bases at J, leaving 6 bases unmatched. The CDR3 sequence is 15 residues long. CDR3 in amino acids: CAISGLAGGYNEQFF. DNA for the CDR3: TGTGCCATCAGTGGCCTAGCGGGTGGATACAATGAGCAGTTCTTC.

V gene TRBV7-9 combines with J gene TRBJ2-1, with 12 bases matching TRBD2. The CDR3 spans 16 residues. With V trimmed by 5 bases and J by 1 base, 3 bases remained unmatched. From germline, CDR1 is SEHNR and CDR2 FQNEAQ (reference sequence). CDR3 sequence: CASSPTSGRSYNEQFF. For the CDR3, the DNA is TGTGCCAGCAGCCCTACTAGCGGGAGGTCCTACAATGAGCAGTTCTTC.

This clonotype has just a few counts. This chain links TRBV12-3 or TRBV12-4 with TRBJ2-1; TRBD1 matches 10 bases. V gave up 7 bases and J gave up 2 bases; unmatched junction bases: 2. The CDR3 totals 14 residues. CDR3 sequence reads: CASMDRGTYNEQFF. The CDR3 coding sequence is TGTGCCAGCATGGACAGGGGGACCTACAATGAGCAGTTCTTC.

The table lists this clonotype with a few counts. CDR3 nucleotide sequence: TGTGCCAGCAGTTTACGACAGGGGGTAGTAGGGACCCAGTACTTC. It is translated as CASSLRQGVVGTQYF. V usage is TRBV28 and J usage is TRBJ2-5; TRBD1 matches 9 bases. Germline CDR1 reads MDHEN; CDR2 reads SYDVKM. Losses at the gene ends were 2 bases for V and 7 bases for J; bases not matched to a gene: 8. This CDR3 spans 15 amino acids. The whole variable domain, remainder taken from reference TRBV28 and TRBJ2-5, is DVKVTQSSRYLVKRTGEKVFLECVQDMDHENMFWYRQDPGLGLRLIYFSYDVKMKEKGDIPEGYSVSREKKERFSLILESASTNQTSMYLCASSLRQGVVGTQYFGPGTRLLVL.